These 7 T cell receptor beta chains originate from one sample sequenced in a study of blood T cells in healthy people across ages. Primed by a sample-barcoded 5' primer and a J-beta primer mix, a second PCR proceeded for 7 to 11 cycles. TCRdb re-called the 5' RACE reads through MiXCR, storing one row per CDR3 protein. The top ten clones hold under 30% of a sample with 580,000 or so distinct CDR3 sequences, under 55% of them seen once. The sequenced sample consisted of blood. Receptor source: a man at least 80 years old in good health.

This chain connects TRBV4-3 to TRBJ1-6, with D unresolved. V dropped 0 bases and J dropped 8 bases, with 11 bases sitting between them. This CDR3 is built from 15 residues. Germline V lookup: CDR1 LGHNA, CDR2 YSLEER. CDR3 residues: CASSQDYRDYSPLHF. CDR3 sequence (DNA): TGCGCCAGCAGCCAAGATTACCGAGACTATTCACCCCTCCACTTT.

This clonotype was seen a handful of times. The chain has TRBV28 and TRBJ2-7; TRBD2 matches 13 bases. CDR3 length equals 15 residues. Trimming cost V 6 bases and J 5 bases; bases outside gene matches: 7. In germline, CDR1 is MDHEN, CDR2 SYDVKM. The CDR3 DNA is TGTGCCAGCAGGAGGACTAGCGGGAGAATCGACGAGCAGTACTTC. Protein: CASRRTSGRIDEQYF. The full variable domain, its missing parts supplied by reference TRBV28 and TRBJ2-7, is DVKVTQSSRYLVKRTGEKVFLECVQDMDHENMFWYRQDPGLGLRLIYFSYDVKMKEKGDIPEGYSVSREKKERFSLILESASTNQTSMYLCASRRTSGRIDEQYFGPGTRLTVT.

V gene TRBV18 combines with J gene TRBJ2-7, with D perhaps matching TRBD1 (6 bases). Gene TRBJ2-5 matches the end of the DNA better, so the J call may be wrong. The CDR3 has 15 amino acids. CDR1 and CDR2 from the germline V gene are KGHSH and LQKENI. CDR3 amino acids: CASSPSRGEGETQYF. Here the CDR3 DNA reads TGTGCCAGCTCACCGTCCAGGGGCGAGGGGGAGACCCAGTACTTC.

This clonotype occurred a few times. The V gene is TRBV3-1, the J gene TRBJ1-2; D uncertain. This CDR3 is built from 13 residues. Trimming took off 4 bases at V and 7 bases at J, with 13 bases between the two ends. CDR1 is LGHDT and CDR2 is YNNKEL in the germline V gene (reference sequence). The CDR3 DNA sequence: TGTGCCAGCAGCCCAAGATACGAGGCTGGCTACACCTTC. Amino acid sequence: CASSPRYEAGYTF.

Worth noting for this clonotype: Germline is not matched at one junction end, which may reflect a read error. The chain combines TRBV3-1 with TRBJ2-5; weak D call: TRBD1 (5 bases). Germline CDR1 and CDR2: LGHDT and YNNKEL (reference sequence). This CDR3 has 14 residues. The CDR3: CASSQGVSQETQYF. The CDR3 coding sequence is TGTGCTAGCAGCCAAGGGGTCAGCCAAGAGACCCAGTACTTC.

The rearrangement joins TRBV27 to TRBJ2-5, with 11 bases aligning to TRBD2. J was trimmed by 11 bases and V by 7 bases; bases with no gene match: 9. This CDR3 spans 13 amino acids. Germline V CDR1 and CDR2: MNHEY, SMNVEV (reference sequence). The CDR3 reads CASIPSGRYEQYF. CDR3 coding DNA: TGTGCCAGCATACCTAGCGGGAGGTATGAGCAGTACTTC.

This clonotype was picked up a small number of times. V usage is TRBV28 and J usage is TRBJ2-4; D may be TRBD2 (5 bases). Germline V CDR1 and CDR2: MDHEN, SYDVKM. Trimming shortened V by 4 bases and J by 0 bases, and 10 bases separated the two germline ends. This CDR3 comprises 15 residues. CDR3: CASSSASQAKNIQYF. The CDR3 DNA follows: TGTGCCAGCAGTTCCGCTAGCCAAGCCAAAAACATTCAGTACTTC.